A selection of T cell receptor beta chains follows, all from one sample in a study of blood T cell repertoires in COVID-19. Profiled with immunoSEQ multiplex PCR; TCRdb holds only in-frame clones, not every one. The sample lists 250,000 to 350,000 clones, roughly 90% occurring once. The sequencing sample was made of peripheral blood. These receptors were obtained from a woman in her twenties or thirties with COVID-19, enrolled during active disease. CDR3s include the opening cysteine and the closing phenylalanine or tryptophan. The D gene is left open where the match is weak. Expanded clones are given a class, and other clones once, few, many or no size at all.

v_call	clone_size	j_call	d_call	cdr3_nt	cdr3_aa
TRBV28	-	TRBJ1-3	-	TGTGCCAGCAGTTCCAGACATAAGCGAAACACCATATATTTT	CASSSRHKRNTIYF
TRBV28	-	TRBJ2-7	TRBD1	TGTGCCAGCAGGGAGACAGGGGGCTCCTACGAGCAGTACTTC	CASRETGGSYEQYF
TRBV30	once	TRBJ1-3	-	TGTGCCTGGAGCGAAGGAGACCTCTCTGGAAACACCATATATTTT	CAWSEGDLSGNTIYF
TRBV9	few	TRBJ2-7	TRBD2	TGTGCCAGCAGCCCTAGACTAGCGGGAGCCACGGGGGAGCAGTACTTC	CASSPRLAGATGEQYF
TRBV28	few	TRBJ2-7	-	TGTGCCAGCAGACCGACGAACAGATACGAGCAGTACTTC	CASRPTNRYEQYF
TRBV5-1	-	TRBJ1-3	-	TGCGCCAGCAGCTTGGCCTCGAGCTCTGGAAACACCATATATTTT	CASSLASSSGNTIYF
TRBV30	-	TRBJ1-4	-	TGTGCCTGGGCCAGGGCACTCCCTAATGAAAAACTGTTTTTT	CAWARALPNEKLFF
TRBV6-2/TRBV6-3	-	TRBJ2-3	TRBD2	TGTGCCAGCAGTAGAGCGAAGACTAGCGGCACAGATACGCAGTATTTT	CASSRAKTSGTDTQYF
TRBV5-1	-	TRBJ2-1	TRBD2	TGCGCCAGCAGCGGCGGACTAGCGGGAGATAATGAGCAGTTCTTC	CASSGGLAGDNEQFF
TRBV9	-	TRBJ2-1	-	TGTGCCAGCAGTCTTAGCCAAACCACCTACAATGAGCAGTTCTTC	CASSLSQTTYNEQFF
TRBV6-1	-	TRBJ1-5	TRBD1	TGTGCCAGCAGTGAACTCCCCAGGGGGAACTTGCAGCCCCAGCATTTT	CASSELPRGNLQPQHF
TRBV9	-	TRBJ1-5	TRBD1	TGTGCCAGCAGCGGGACAGGGAATATTAATCAGCCCCAGCATTTT	CASSGTGNINQPQHF
TRBV7-8	-	TRBJ2-5	TRBD1	TGTGCCAGCACCCGGGACAGCTACCAAGAGACCCAGTACTTC	CASTRDSYQETQYF
TRBV6-2/TRBV6-3	-	TRBJ2-7	-	TGTGCCAGCAGTTCCCAGGGTTCCTACGAGCAGTACTTC	CASSSQGSYEQYF
TRBV7-9	-	TRBJ1-4	-	TGTGCCAGCAGCCCCGCAGGGAATGAAAAACTGTTTTTT	CASSPAGNEKLFF
TRBV3-1/TRBV3-2	-	TRBJ2-7	-	TGTGCCAGCAGCCAAGACCCTAGTATCCGGAGTGAGCAGTACTTC	CASSQDPSIRSEQYF
TRBV28	few	TRBJ2-5	TRBD1	TGTGCCAGCAGCGCCCCCGGGACAGGGGGAGAGACCCAGTACTTC	CASSAPGTGGETQYF
TRBV11-2	once	TRBJ2-2	-	TGTGCCAGCAGCCCTCGGGCCGGGGAGCTGTTTTTT	CASSPRAGELFF
TRBV27	-	TRBJ2-7	-	TGTGCCAGCAGTTCGTTTAAATCCTACGAGCAGTACTTC	CASSSFKSYEQYF
TRBV2	-	TRBJ1-2	TRBD1	TGTGCCAGCAGTGAAGCGGGACAGTATACCTCCTATGGCTACACCTTC	CASSEAGQYTSYGYTF
TRBV7-8	-	TRBJ1-6	-	TGTGCCAGCAGCTTACTAGCCCTAGGGAATTCACCCCTCCACTTT	CASSLLALGNSPLHF
TRBV6-5	-	TRBJ2-7	-	TGTGCCAGCAGTTACTCTAGCAGCTCCTACGAGCAGTACTTC	CASSYSSSSYEQYF
TRBV30	-	TRBJ2-5	TRBD2	TGTGCCTGGAGTTCACTAGCGCCCCAGGAGACCCAGTACTTC	CAWSSLAPQETQYF
TRBV5-6	-	TRBJ2-7	TRBD2	TGTGCCAGCAGCCCCCTGCTAGCGGGGGCGGCCTACGAGCAGTACTTC	CASSPLLAGAAYEQYF
TRBV4-1	-	TRBJ2-3	-	TGCGCCAGCAGCCTCACCAGGCCAGATACGCAGTATTTT	CASSLTRPDTQYF
TRBV30	-	TRBJ1-2	TRBD1	TGTGCCTGGAATTGGTTTGCGGGACAGGTGAATGGCTACACCTTC	CAWNWFAGQVNGYTF
TRBV19	-	TRBJ1-1	-	TGTGCCAGTAGTTCTTTGGCGGGTGAAGCTTTCTTT	CASSSLAGEAFF
TRBV7-2	-	TRBJ2-1	TRBD2	TGTGCCAGCAGCTTAGGGGGCAGGGCGGGAGTTGAGCAGTTCTTC	CASSLGGRAGVEQFF
TRBV10-3	-	TRBJ2-7	TRBD2	TGTGCCTCAAACGGTGGTACTAGCGGGAGACGGGAGCAGTACTTC	CASNGGTSGRREQYF
TRBV7-9	-	TRBJ2-1	TRBD2	TGTGCCAGCAGCTTAGGCGGGAGTTGGAACAATGAGCAGTTCTTC	CASSLGGSWNNEQFF
TRBV5-1	-	TRBJ1-1	TRBD1	TGCGCCAGCGGCACGGGTCCCGGGACAGGGGGCCGCACTGAAGCTTTCTTT	CASGTGPGTGGRTEAFF
TRBV28	-	TRBJ2-1	TRBD2	TGTGCCAGCAGTTTCCCTATCCCGGGGGGGCACAATGAGCAGTTCTTC	CASSFPIPGGHNEQFF
TRBV9	-	TRBJ2-7	TRBD2	TGTGCCAGCAGCGGGACTAGTGGGTACGAGCAGTACTTC	CASSGTSGYEQYF
TRBV11-2	-	TRBJ2-3	TRBD1	TGTGCCAGCAGCTTATGGAGGGCCGGACAGGGGACAGATACGCAGTATTTT	CASSLWRAGQGTDTQYF